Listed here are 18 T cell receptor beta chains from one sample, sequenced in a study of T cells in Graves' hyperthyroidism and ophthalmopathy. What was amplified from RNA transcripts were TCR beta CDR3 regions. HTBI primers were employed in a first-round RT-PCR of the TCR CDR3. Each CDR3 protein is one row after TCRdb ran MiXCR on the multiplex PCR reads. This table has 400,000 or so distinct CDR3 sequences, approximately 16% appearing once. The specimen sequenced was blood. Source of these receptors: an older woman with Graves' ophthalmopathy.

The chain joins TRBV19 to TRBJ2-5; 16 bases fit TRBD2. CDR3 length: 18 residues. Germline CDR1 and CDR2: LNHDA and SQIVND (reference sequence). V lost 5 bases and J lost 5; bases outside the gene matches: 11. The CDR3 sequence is CASSSSLGLAGGGETQYF. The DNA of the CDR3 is TGTGCCAGTAGTTCCTCCCTGGGACTAGCGGGAGGGGGGGAGACCCAGTACTTC.

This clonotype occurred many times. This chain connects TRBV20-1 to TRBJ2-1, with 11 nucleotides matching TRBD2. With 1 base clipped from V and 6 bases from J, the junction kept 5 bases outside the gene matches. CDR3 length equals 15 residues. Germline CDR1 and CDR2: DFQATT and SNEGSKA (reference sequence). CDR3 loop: CSARASGRWSNEQFF. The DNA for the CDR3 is TGCAGTGCTAGAGCTAGCGGGAGGTGGAGCAATGAGCAGTTCTTC.

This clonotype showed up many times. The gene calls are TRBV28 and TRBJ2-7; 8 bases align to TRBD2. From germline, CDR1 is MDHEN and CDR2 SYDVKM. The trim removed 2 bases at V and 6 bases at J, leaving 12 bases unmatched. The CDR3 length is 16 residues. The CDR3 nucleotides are TGTGCCAGCAGTTTAGGTGGGGCCAGCGGGAGAGGCGAGCAGTACTTC. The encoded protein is CASSLGGASGRGEQYF.

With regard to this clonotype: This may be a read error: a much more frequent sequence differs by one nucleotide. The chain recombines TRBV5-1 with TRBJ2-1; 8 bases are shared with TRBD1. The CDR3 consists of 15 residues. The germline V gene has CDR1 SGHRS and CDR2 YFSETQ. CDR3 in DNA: TGCTCCAGCAGCGCGGGACAGGTCCGCTACAATGAGCAGTTCTTC. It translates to CSSSAGQVRYNEQFF.

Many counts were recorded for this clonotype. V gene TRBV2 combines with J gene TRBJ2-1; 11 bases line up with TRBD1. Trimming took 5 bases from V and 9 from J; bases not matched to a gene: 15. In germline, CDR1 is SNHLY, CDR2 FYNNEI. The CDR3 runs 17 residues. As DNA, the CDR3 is TGTGCCAGCAGTTGGGACAGGGGGAAGGAGAGCGACGGTGAGCAGTTCTTC. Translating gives CASSWDRGKESDGEQFF.

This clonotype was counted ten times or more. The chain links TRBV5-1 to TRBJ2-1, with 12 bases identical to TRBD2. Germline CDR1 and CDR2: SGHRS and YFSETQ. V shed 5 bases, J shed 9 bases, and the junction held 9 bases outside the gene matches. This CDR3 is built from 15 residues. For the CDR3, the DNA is TGCGCCAGCAGTAGGGCTAGCGGGAGGGCCCCTGAGCAGTTCTTC. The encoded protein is CASSRASGRAPEQFF.

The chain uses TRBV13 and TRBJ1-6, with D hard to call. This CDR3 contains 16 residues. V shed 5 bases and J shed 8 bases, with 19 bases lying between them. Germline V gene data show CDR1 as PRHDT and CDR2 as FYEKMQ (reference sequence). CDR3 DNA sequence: TGTGCCAGCAGCACCCATAGGGAGCGTCGGGATTCACCCCTCCACTTT. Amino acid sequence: CASSTHRERRDSPLHF.

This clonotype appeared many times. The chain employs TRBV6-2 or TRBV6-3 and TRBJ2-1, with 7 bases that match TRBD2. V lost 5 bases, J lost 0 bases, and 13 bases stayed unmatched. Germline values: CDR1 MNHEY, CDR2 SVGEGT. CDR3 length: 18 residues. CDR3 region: CASSPRGSLAVSYNEQFF. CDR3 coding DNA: TGTGCCAGCAGTCCGAGAGGAAGCCTAGCGGTCTCCTACAATGAGCAGTTCTTC.

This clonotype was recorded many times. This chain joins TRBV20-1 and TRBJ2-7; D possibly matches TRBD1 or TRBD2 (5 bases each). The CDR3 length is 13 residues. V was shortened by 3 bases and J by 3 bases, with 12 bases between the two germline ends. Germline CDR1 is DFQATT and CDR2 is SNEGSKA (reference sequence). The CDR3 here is CSARGENIYEQYF. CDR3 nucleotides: TGCAGTGCTAGGGGGGAGAACATCTACGAGCAGTACTTC.

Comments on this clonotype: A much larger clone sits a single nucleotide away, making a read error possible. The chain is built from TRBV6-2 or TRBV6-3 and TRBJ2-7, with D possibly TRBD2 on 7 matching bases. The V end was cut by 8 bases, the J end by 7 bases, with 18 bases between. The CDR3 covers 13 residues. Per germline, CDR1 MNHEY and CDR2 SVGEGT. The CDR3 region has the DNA TGTGCCAGCGTAAGGGGGGGGACCCATGAGCAGTACTTC. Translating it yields CASVRGGTHEQYF.

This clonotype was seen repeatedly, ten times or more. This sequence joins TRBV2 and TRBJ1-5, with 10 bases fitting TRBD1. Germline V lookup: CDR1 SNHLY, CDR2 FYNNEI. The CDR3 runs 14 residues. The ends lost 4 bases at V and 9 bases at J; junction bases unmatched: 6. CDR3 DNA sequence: TGTGCCAGCAGTGGGGACAGGGGAGGAAGGCCCCAGCATTTT. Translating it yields CASSGDRGGRPQHF.

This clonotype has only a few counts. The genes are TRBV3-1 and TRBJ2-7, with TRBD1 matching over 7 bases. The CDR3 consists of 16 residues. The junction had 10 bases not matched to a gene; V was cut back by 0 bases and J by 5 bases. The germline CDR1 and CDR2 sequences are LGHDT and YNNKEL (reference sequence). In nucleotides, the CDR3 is TGTGCCAGCAGCCAAGATTATCCTCGAGGGGGCGACGAGCAGTACTTC. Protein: CASSQDYPRGGDEQYF.

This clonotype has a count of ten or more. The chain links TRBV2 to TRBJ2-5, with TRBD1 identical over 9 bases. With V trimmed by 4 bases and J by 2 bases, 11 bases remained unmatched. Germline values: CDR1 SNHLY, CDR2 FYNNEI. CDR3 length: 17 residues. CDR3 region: CASSGTGAGLAQETQYF. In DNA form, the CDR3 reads TGTGCCAGCAGTGGGACAGGGGCTGGGTTGGCTCAAGAGACCCAGTACTTC.

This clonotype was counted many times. The CDR3 sequence is CASSLGQGTYGYTF. In nucleotides, the CDR3 is TGCGCCAGCAGCTTAGGACAGGGGACATACGGCTACACCTTC. V is TRBV5-1 and J is TRBJ1-2, with 9 bases identical to TRBD1. This CDR3 is 14 amino acids long. Germline V gene data show CDR1 as SGHRS and CDR2 as YFSETQ. V trimming: 2 bases; J trimming: 8 bases; junction bases outside the gene matches: 7.

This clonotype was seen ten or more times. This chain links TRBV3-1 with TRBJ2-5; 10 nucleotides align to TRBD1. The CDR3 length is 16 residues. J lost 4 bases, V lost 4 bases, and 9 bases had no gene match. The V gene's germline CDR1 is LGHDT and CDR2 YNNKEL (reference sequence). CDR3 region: CASSLMTGGWGETQYF. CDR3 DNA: TGTGCCAGCAGCCTCATGACAGGGGGCTGGGGAGAGACCCAGTACTTC.

The CDR3 protein is CSAVGTSGILRGLNEQFF. CDR3 in DNA: TGCAGTGCTGTGGGGACTAGCGGGATCCTTCGGGGACTGAATGAGCAGTTCTTC. The rearrangement uses TRBV20-1 and TRBJ2-1; the match to TRBD2 covers 13 bases. V lost 5 bases to trimming and J lost 7 bases; unmatched junction nucleotides: 17. The CDR3 contains 18 residues. In germline, CDR1 is DFQATT, CDR2 SNEGSKA (reference sequence).

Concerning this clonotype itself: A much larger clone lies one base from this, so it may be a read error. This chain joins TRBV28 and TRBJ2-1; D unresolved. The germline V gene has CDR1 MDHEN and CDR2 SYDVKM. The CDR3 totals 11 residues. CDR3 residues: CATQGYNGQFF. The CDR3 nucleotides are TGTGCCACCCAAGGCTACAATGGGCAGTTCTTC.

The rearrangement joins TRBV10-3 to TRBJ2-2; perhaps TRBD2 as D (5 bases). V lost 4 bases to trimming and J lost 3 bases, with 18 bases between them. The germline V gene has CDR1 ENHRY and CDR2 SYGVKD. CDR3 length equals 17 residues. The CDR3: CAISGGALGVDTGELFF. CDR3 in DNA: TGTGCCATCAGTGGGGGAGCACTGGGAGTGGACACCGGGGAGCTGTTTTTT.